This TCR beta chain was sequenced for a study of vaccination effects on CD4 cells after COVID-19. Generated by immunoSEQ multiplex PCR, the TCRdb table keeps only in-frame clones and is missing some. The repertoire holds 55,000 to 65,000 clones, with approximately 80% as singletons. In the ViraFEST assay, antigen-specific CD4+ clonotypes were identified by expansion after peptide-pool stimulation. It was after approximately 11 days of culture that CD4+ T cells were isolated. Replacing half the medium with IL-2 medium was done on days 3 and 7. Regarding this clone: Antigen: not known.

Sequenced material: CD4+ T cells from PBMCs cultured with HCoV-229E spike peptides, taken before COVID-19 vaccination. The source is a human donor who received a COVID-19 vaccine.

The CDR3, as DNA: TGCGCCAGCAGCACCGCCCCGGGGGTGCGGGAGACCCAGTACTTC. Its protein is CASSTAPGVRETQYF. The V and J genes are TRBV5-1 and TRBJ2-5, with D tentatively TRBD2 (6 bases). Trimming stripped 4 bases from V and 5 bases from J, with 18 bases between. This CDR3 spans 15 amino acids. CDR1 is SGHRS, CDR2 YFSETQ, per germline.